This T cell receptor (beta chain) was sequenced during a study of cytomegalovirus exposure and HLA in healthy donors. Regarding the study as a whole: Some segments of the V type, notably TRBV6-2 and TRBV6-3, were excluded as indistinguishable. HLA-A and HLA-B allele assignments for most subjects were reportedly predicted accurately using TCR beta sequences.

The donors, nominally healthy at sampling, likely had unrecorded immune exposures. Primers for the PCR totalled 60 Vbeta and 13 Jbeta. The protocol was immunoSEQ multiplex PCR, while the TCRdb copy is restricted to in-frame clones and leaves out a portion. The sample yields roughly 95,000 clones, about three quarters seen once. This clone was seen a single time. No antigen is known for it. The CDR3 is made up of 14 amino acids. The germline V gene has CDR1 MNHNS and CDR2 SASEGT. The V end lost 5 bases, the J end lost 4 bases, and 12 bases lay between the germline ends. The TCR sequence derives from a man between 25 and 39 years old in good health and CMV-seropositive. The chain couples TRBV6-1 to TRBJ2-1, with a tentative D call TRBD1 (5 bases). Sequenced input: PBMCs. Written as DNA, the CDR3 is TGTGCCAGCAGTTCGGTCCAGGGTTACAATGAGCAGTTCTTC. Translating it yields CASSSVQGYNEQFF.